One sample yielded the 12 T cell receptor beta chains listed below, sequenced in a study of T cells in Graves' hyperthyroidism and ophthalmopathy. RNA transcripts yielded amplified TCR beta CDR3 regions. An initial round of RT-PCR targeting the TCR CDR3 relied on the HTBI primer set. TCRdb re-analysed the multiplex PCR reads in MiXCR, keeping a single row per CDR3 protein. Altogether approximately 430,000 distinct CDR3 sequences are present, more than 15% being singletons, with the ten largest covering 11% to 15%. The sequenced material came from blood. These receptors all come from a woman younger than 30 with Graves' hyperthyroidism.

This clonotype has ten or more counts. The chain employs TRBV6-1 and TRBJ1-1; TRBD1 matches 7 bases. Per the germline V gene, CDR1 is MNHNS and CDR2 is SASEGT. CDR3 length equals 16 residues. V lost 10 bases, J lost 7 bases, and 21 bases stayed unmatched. The CDR3 sequence is CATLPNSGTVVNEAFF. The CDR3 region has the DNA TGTGCCACCTTACCCAATTCCGGGACAGTCGTCAATGAAGCTTTCTTT.

This clonotype came up a few times. The V call is TRBV14, the J call TRBJ2-6; D gene uncertain. This CDR3 comprises 15 residues. V shed 1 base and J shed 1 base, with 5 bases lying between them. Germline V CDR1 and CDR2: SGHDN, FVKESK. In DNA form, the CDR3 reads TGTGCCAGCAGCCAAGGGGAATCTGGGGCCAACGTCCTGACTTTC. This translates into CASSQGESGANVLTF.

This clonotype was seen at least ten times. V is TRBV10-1 and J is TRBJ1-1; 8 bases are a match to TRBD1. The trim removed 10 bases at V and 2 bases at J, leaving 6 bases unmatched. The CDR3 is 13 amino acids. In germline, CDR1 is WNHNN, CDR2 SYGVQD (reference sequence). The CDR3 DNA follows: TGCGCCACCGCGACAGGGGATAACACTGAAGCTTTCTTT. Translating gives CATATGDNTEAFF.

V gene TRBV20-1 combines with J gene TRBJ2-7; the match to TRBD1 covers 8 bases. The CDR3 totals 15 residues. The J segment lost 4 bases and the V segment lost 0 bases, leaving 8 bases of the junction unmatched. Germline assignment: CDR1 DFQATT and CDR2 SNEGSKA (reference sequence). The chain's CDR3 is CSARDQGATWYEQYF. The CDR3 DNA sequence: TGCAGTGCTAGAGATCAGGGGGCGACTTGGTACGAGCAGTACTTC.

This clonotype was observed at least ten times. V gene TRBV20-1 combines with J gene TRBJ2-5; 16 bases line up with TRBD2. Looked up from germline, CDR1 is DFQATT and CDR2 is SNEGSKA (reference sequence). The CDR3 length is 18 residues. The junction had 10 bases not matched to a gene; V was cut back by 2 bases and J by 4 bases. The CDR3 sequence is CSARLWGLAGGHGETQYF. In DNA form, the CDR3 reads TGCAGTGCTAGATTGTGGGGACTAGCGGGAGGGCATGGAGAGACCCAGTACTTC.

This clonotype came up a few times. The rearrangement uses TRBV6-1 and TRBJ1-3; the D is unclear. Germline V CDR1 and CDR2: MNHNS, SASEGT. The CDR3 is 14 residues long. V was shortened by 7 bases and J by 0 bases, with 10 bases between the two germline ends. CDR3 amino acids: CASTAGGSGNTIYF. The CDR3 bases are TGTGCCAGCACCGCGGGAGGCTCTGGAAACACCATATATTTT.

This clonotype was counted at least ten times. The J gene is TRBJ2-3, the V gene TRBV7-6; tentative D call: TRBD2 (6 bases). Germline V gene sequence: CDR1 SGHVS, CDR2 FNYEAQ. Trimming removed 1 base from V and 0 bases from J, with 11 bases in between. The CDR3 is 16 amino acids. CDR3 sequence (DNA): TGTGCCAGCAGCTTAGAATGGACTACTAGCACAGATACGCAGTATTTT. This sequence encodes CASSLEWTTSTDTQYF.

This clonotype was seen ten or more times. The chain recombines TRBV10-3 with TRBJ2-3; 10 bases agree with TRBD1. Per germline, CDR1 ENHRY and CDR2 SYGVKD. V lost 6 bases and J lost 0; bases outside the gene matches: 3. The CDR3 is 15 amino acids. CDR3 region: CAIRADRGSTDTQYF. The CDR3 bases are TGTGCCATCAGGGCGGACAGGGGGAGCACAGATACGCAGTATTTT.

The rearrangement uses TRBV27 and TRBJ2-1; 11 bases agree with TRBD2. Germline V gene data show CDR1 as MNHEY and CDR2 as SMNVEV (reference sequence). Trimming removed 5 bases from V and 5 bases from J; junction bases left unmatched: 17. This CDR3 comprises 19 residues. CDR3 sequence: CASSLGLSGRAILNNEQFF. CDR3 bases: TGTGCCAGCAGTCTTGGACTTAGCGGGAGGGCCATACTGAACAATGAGCAGTTCTTC.

This rearrangement joins TRBV20-1 to TRBJ2-1, with TRBD2 identical over 10 bases. CDR3 length equals 16 residues. V shed 4 bases, J shed 6 bases, and the junction held 12 bases outside the gene matches. The germline gives CDR1 DFQATT, CDR2 SNEGSKA (reference sequence). In nucleotides, the CDR3 is TGCAGTGCTATTAGTCCGGGACTAGCGAAAAGCAATGAGCAGTTCTTC. Its protein product is CSAISPGLAKSNEQFF.

J is TRBJ2-3 and V is TRBV27; TRBD2 aligns across 15 bases. Losses at the gene ends were 5 bases for V and 3 bases for J; bases not matched to a gene: 9. The CDR3 is made up of 18 amino acids. Germline V gives CDR1 MNHEY, CDR2 SMNVEV (reference sequence). CDR3 DNA sequence: TGTGCCAGCAGTCCCAGGACTAGCGGGGGGGTAAGAACAGATACGCAGTATTTT. As protein: CASSPRTSGGVRTDTQYF.

V and J are TRBV5-6 and TRBJ2-3, with TRBD2 matching over 7 bases. The germline V gene encodes CDR1 SGHDT and CDR2 YYEEEE. J was trimmed by 3 bases and V by 4 bases; bases with no gene match: 8. This CDR3 comprises 15 residues. This CDR3 reads CASSGAGTKTDTQYF. The CDR3 DNA reads TGTGCCAGCAGCGGAGCCGGGACTAAGACAGATACGCAGTATTTT.